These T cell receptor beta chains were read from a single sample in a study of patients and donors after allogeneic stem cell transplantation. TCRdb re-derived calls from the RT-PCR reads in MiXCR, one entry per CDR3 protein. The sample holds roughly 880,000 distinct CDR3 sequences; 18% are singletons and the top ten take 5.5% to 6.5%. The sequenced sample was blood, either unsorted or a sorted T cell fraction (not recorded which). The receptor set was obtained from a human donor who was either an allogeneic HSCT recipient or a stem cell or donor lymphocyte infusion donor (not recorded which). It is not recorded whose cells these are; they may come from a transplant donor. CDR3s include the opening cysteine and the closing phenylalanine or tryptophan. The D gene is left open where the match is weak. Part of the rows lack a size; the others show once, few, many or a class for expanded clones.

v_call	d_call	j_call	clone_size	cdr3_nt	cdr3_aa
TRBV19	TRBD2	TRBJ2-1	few	TGTGCCAGTAGTAAAGGGACTAGCGGGAGGCCCCACAATGAGCAGTTCTTC	CASSKGTSGRPHNEQFF
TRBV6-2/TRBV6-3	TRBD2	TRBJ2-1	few	TGTGCCAGCAGTTACTCGAGCGGGGGGTACTACAATGAGCAGTTCTTC	CASSYSSGGYYNEQFF
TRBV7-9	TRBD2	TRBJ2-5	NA	TGTGCCAGCAGCTTATCCCGGCTAGCGGTACAAGAGACCCAGTACTTC	CASSLSRLAVQETQYF
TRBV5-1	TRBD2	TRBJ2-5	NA	TGCGCCAGCAGCTTGGGGGTCGGACTAGCGGGAGTATACGTTGAGACCCAGTACTTC	CASSLGVGLAGVYVETQYF
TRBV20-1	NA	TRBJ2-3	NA	TGCAGTGCGTACCCTGGGACCACGATGGGAGGTACGCAGTATTTT	CSAYPGTTMGGTQYF
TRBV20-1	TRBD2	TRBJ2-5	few	TGCAGTGCTAGAGCTTACCGAGGACTAGCGGATCAAGAGACCCAGTACTTC	CSARAYRGLADQETQYF
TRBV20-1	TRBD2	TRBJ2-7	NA	TGCAGTGCTAGAAACCCGGGGCGGGGGAATGACGAGCAGTACTTC	CSARNPGRGNDEQYF
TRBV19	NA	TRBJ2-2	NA	TGTGCCAGTAGTATAGGTCGTCTGAACACCGGGGAGCTGTTTTTT	CASSIGRLNTGELFF
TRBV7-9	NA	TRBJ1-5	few	TGTGCCAGCAGCCCCCCCTACAGGGCCAATCAGCCCCAGCATTTT	CASSPPYRANQPQHF
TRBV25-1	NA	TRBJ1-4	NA	TGTGCCAGCAGTGAGAAAAAGGGACGGAGAGATGAAAAACTGTTTTTT	CASSEKKGRRDEKLFF
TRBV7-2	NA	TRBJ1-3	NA	TGTGCCAGCAGCTTATACCAATCTTCCTCTGGAAACACCATATATTTT	CASSLYQSSSGNTIYF
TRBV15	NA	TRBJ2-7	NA	TGTGCCACCAGCGGACAAGACTTCTCCTACGAGCAGTACTTC	CATSGQDFSYEQYF
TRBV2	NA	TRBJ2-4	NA	TGTGCCAGCAGTGAAGGGGGCAAAAACATTCAGTACTTC	CASSEGGKNIQYF
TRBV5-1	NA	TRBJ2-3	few	TGCGCCAGCTCATCACAGCTGGTCCTCACAGATACGCAGTATTTT	CASSSQLVLTDTQYF
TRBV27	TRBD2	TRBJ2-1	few	TGTGCCAGCAGCGCCCAACTAGCGGGAGGAGGGGGTGAGCAGTTCTTC	CASSAQLAGGGGEQFF
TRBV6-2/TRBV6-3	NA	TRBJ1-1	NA	TGTGCCAGCAGTTACCTCGGGCCCGAAGCTTTCTTT	CASSYLGPEAFF
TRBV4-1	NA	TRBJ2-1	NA	TGCGCCAGCAGCCAAGTTCTAGCGGAGCAGTTCTTC	CASSQVLAEQFF
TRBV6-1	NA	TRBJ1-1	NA	TGTGCCAGCAGGAGGGGGGAGAAAAGGGGAACTGAAGCTTTCTTT	CASRRGEKRGTEAFF